The present T cell receptor (beta chain) was sequenced within a study of CD8 T cells in Susac syndrome. Reverse transcription of roughly 0.5 to 1 ug RNA was carried out with random hexamers. Across 54 Vbeta and 13 Jbeta, immunoSEQ multiplex PCR amplified TCR beta CDR3. TCRdb called the immunoSEQ multiplex PCR reads again in MiXCR, with one record for every CDR3 protein. The repertoire holds some 190,000 distinct CDR3 sequences, with about 95% as singletons. Trimming pared 4 bases from V and 2 bases from J, leaving 9 bases between. In germline, CDR1 is SGHRS, CDR2 YFSETQ. The CDR3 contains 13 residues.

The specimen sequenced was CD4+ T cells from PBMCs. V and J are TRBV5-1 and TRBJ2-5; D is perhaps TRBD1 (6 bases). The clonotype was recovered from a human donor in good health. In DNA form, the CDR3 reads TGCGCCAGCAGCGCTGGACAGCAAGAGACCCAGTACTTC. Translating it yields CASSAGQQETQYF. The full variable domain, its missing parts supplied by reference TRBV5-1 and TRBJ2-5, is KAGVTQTPRYLIKTRGQQVTLSCSPISGHRSVSWYQQTPGQGLQFLFEYFSETQRNKGNFPGRFSGRQFSNSRSEMNVSTLELGDSALYLCASSAGQQETQYFGPGTRLLVL.